The 7 T cell receptor beta chains listed next were all sequenced from one sample in a study of T-cell memory formation after mild COVID-19. TCRdb redid the calling of the 5' RACE reads with MiXCR, one entry per CDR3 protein. The sample consists of roughly 310,000 distinct CDR3 sequences, approximately 15% of them appearing once. Input material: PBMCs or a T cell subset sorted from them (not recorded which). Every receptor here comes from a man aged 18 to 30 who had mild COVID-19 (a few samples of this study predate the infection). Cell type and time point are not known.

The chain combines TRBV11-2 with TRBJ2-1; D is uncertain. The germline V gene encodes CDR1 SGHAT and CDR2 FQNNGV. There are 17 residues in the CDR3. The germline V and J ends were trimmed by 1 base and 0 bases, with 13 bases remaining between them. CDR3 in DNA: TGTGCCAGCAGCTTAGGAGGAGCTACGAGCTCCTACAATGAGCAGTTCTTC. Amino acid sequence: CASSLGGATSSYNEQFF.

The chain uses TRBV7-2 and TRBJ2-5, with TRBD2 identical over 11 bases. CDR3 length equals 16 residues. V was clipped by 6 bases and J by 3 bases; unmatched bases: 9. Germline V lookup: CDR1 SGHTA, CDR2 FQGNSA. The CDR3, as DNA: TGTGCCAGCAGACGAATCCCGGGACTAGCGGAAGAGACCCAGTACTTC. This sequence encodes CASRRIPGLAEETQYF. The full variable domain, with the rest looked up from reference TRBV7-2 and TRBJ2-5, is GAGVSQSPSNKVTEKGKDVELRCDPISGHTALYWYRQSLGQGLEFLIYFQGNSAPDKSGLPSDRFSAERTGGSVSTLTIQRTQQEDSAVYLCASRRIPGLAEETQYFGPGTRLLVL.

V is TRBV12-3 or TRBV12-4 and J is TRBJ2-3; D is unresolved. Between the trimmed V and J ends, which lost 6 bases and 6 bases, there was a span of 10 bases. The CDR3 sequence is 12 residues long. The CDR3 coding sequence is TGTGCCAGCAGCATGATAGGGGATACGCAGTATTTT. Protein product: CASSMIGDTQYF.

The sample holds a few counts of this clonotype. The chain links TRBV5-1 to TRBJ1-2, with D maybe TRBD1 (5 bases). With 6 bases removed from V and 5 bases from J, the gap between germline ends came to 14 bases. The CDR3 has 13 amino acids. Germline CDR1 reads SGHRS; CDR2 reads YFSETQ. The CDR3 protein is CASILTGTYGYTF. In DNA form, the CDR3 reads TGCGCCAGCATTCTAACAGGAACTTATGGCTACACCTTC.

This chain uses TRBV4-3 with TRBJ2-1, with D unresolved. Germline V gene sequence: CDR1 LGHNA, CDR2 YSLEER. There are 15 residues in the CDR3. Trimming removed 1 base from V and 2 bases from J, with 9 bases in between. CDR3 coding DNA: TGCGCCAGCAGCCAAGTGGACGAAACCTACAATGAGCAGTTCTTC. Protein: CASSQVDETYNEQFF.

The chain joins TRBV7-2 to TRBJ2-6; D gene uncertain. CDR3 length equals 14 residues. The germline V and J ends were trimmed by 7 bases and 0 bases, with 7 bases remaining between them. Germline assignment: CDR1 SGHTA and CDR2 FQGNSA. The CDR3 region has the DNA TGTGCCAGCAAACAGTCCTCTGGGGCCAACGTCCTGACTTTC. It yields the protein CASKQSSGANVLTF.

The chain is built from TRBV11-2 and TRBJ2-5, with 8 positions matching TRBD1. This CDR3 has 14 residues. Germline trimming cut 2 bases from V and 5 bases from J; bases unmatched to any gene: 4. The germline gives CDR1 SGHAT, CDR2 FQNNGV. CDR3 DNA sequence: TGTGCCAGCAGCTTACCGGGACAGGCCGAGACCCAGTACTTC. The encoded protein is CASSLPGQAETQYF.